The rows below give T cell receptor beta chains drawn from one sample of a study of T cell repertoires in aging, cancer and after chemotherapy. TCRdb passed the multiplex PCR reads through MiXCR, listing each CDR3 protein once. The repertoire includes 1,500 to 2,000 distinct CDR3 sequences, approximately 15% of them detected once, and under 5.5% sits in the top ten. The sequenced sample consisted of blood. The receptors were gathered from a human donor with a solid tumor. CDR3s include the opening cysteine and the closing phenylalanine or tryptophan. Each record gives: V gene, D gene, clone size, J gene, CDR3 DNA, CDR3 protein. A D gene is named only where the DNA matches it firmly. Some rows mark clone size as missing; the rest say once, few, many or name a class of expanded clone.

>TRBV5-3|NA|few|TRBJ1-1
TGTGCCAGAAGCGAGGGCCCCCCGGGGGCTGAAGCTTTCTTT
CARSEGPPGAEAFF
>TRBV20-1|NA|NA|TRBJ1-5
TGCAGTGCTAGAGGAGGGTTGGGGAATCAGCCCCAGCATTTT
CSARGGLGNQPQHF
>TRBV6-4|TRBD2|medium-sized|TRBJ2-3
TGTGCCAGCAGTGACTCAGCGGGAGCAGATACGCAGTATTTT
CASSDSAGADTQYF
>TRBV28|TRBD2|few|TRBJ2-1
TGTGCCAGCAGTAGCGGGAACTATGAGCAGTTCTTC
CASSSGNYEQFF
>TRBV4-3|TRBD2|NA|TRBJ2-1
TGCGCCAGCAGCCAAGAGTCTAGCGGTCACAATGAGCAGTTCTTC
CASSQESSGHNEQFF
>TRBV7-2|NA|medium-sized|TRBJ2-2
TGTGCCAGCAGCAATATTAGGCGGGGCACCGGGGAGCTGTTTTTT
CASSNIRRGTGELFF
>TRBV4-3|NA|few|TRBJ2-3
TGCGCCAGCAGCCAAATCGAGCGCTTCACAGATACGCAGTATTTT
CASSQIERFTDTQYF
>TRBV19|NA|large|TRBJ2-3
TGTGCCAGTAGTATGCTGGGAGATACGCAGTATTTT
CASSMLGDTQYF
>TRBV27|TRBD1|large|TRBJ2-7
TGTGCCAGCAGTTTATTTGCAGGGGGAACCGAGCAGTACTTC
CASSLFAGGTEQYF
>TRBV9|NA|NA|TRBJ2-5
TGTGCCAGCAGCGTAGATTGGATTGGCAGGGGTGAGACCCAGTACTTC
CASSVDWIGRGETQYF
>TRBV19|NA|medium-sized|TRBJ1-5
TGTGCCAGTAGTATGGTGTCAGGGATCAATCAGCCCCAGCATTTT
CASSMVSGINQPQHF
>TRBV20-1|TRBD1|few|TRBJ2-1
TGCAGTGTTAATACAGGGGGCGTCCCCAATGAGCAGTTCTTC
CSVNTGGVPNEQFF
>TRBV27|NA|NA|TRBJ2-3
TGTGCCAGCAGTGAACAGGACCCCGGTACAGATACGCAGTATTTT
CASSEQDPGTDTQYF
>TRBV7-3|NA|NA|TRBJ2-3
TGTGCCAGCAGCTTAACTCGCACTAAGGCAGATACGCAGTATTTT
CASSLTRTKADTQYF
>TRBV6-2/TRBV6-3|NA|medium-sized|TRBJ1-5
TGTGCCAGCAGTTACGCGTCTCAGCCCCAGCATTTT
CASSYASQPQHF
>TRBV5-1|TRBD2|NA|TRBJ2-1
TGCGCCAGCAGCTTGGCCCATCTAGCGGTCTACAATGAGCAGTTCTTC
CASSLAHLAVYNEQFF
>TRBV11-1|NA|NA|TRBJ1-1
TGTGCCAGCAGCGAAAATCAGGGAATGAACACTGAAGCTTTCTTT
CASSENQGMNTEAFF
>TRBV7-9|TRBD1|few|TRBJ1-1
TGTGCCAGCAGCTTAGCACAGGGGACCGACACTGAAGCTTTCTTT
CASSLAQGTDTEAFF
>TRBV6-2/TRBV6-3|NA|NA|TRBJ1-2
TGTGCCAGCAGTTACGGGTCTACAGGAGTGGGCTACACCTTC
CASSYGSTGVGYTF
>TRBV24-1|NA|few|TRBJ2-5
TGTGCCACCAGTGATTTGCGGACAGACCAAGAGACCCAGTACTTC
CATSDLRTDQETQYF
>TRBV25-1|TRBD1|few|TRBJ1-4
TGTGCCAGCAGTGACCAGGGGGAGGCAAAACTGTTTTTT
CASSDQGEAKLFF
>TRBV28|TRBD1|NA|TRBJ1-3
TGTGCCAGCAGTTTATTGGGGACAGTTCGGGACACCATATATTTT
CASSLLGTVRDTIYF
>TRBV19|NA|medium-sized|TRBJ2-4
TGTGCCAGTAGTAGGACGGTGGGGACAAATCTCATTCAGTACTTC
CASSRTVGTNLIQYF
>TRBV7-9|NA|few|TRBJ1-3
TGTGCCAGCAGCCCCTCTATTTCTAAAAACACCATATATTTT
CASSPSISKNTIYF
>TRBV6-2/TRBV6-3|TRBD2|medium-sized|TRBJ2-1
TGTGCCAGCACGGCGGGGGGGAAAAATGAGCAGTTCTTC
CASTAGGKNEQFF
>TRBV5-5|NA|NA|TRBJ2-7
TGTGCCAGCAGCTCTCCGTGGACAGTACCCTCCTACGAGCAGTACTTC
CASSSPWTVPSYEQYF
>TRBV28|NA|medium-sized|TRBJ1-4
TGTGCCAGCAGTGTGAGAACAGGGAGAACTAATGAAAAACTGTTTTTT
CASSVRTGRTNEKLFF
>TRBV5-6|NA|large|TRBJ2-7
TGTGCCAGCAGCTTGGAGGGGCACGAGCAGTACTTC
CASSLEGHEQYF
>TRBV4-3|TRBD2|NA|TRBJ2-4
TGCGCCAGCAGCCAAGATTGGGAGCGGGGGGGCCGGTCCAAAAACATTCAGTACTTC
CASSQDWERGGRSKNIQYF
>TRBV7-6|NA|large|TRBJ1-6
TGTGCCAGCAGCCTGAGACGGGGGGCTTCACCCCTCCACTTT
CASSLRRGASPLHF
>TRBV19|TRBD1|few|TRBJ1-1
TGTGCCAGTAGTATAGATTCCGGGACAGGGATTACTGAAGCTTTCTTT
CASSIDSGTGITEAFF
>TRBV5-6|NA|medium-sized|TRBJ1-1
TGTGCCAGCAGCTTGACGGTGAACACTGAAGCTTTCTTT
CASSLTVNTEAFF